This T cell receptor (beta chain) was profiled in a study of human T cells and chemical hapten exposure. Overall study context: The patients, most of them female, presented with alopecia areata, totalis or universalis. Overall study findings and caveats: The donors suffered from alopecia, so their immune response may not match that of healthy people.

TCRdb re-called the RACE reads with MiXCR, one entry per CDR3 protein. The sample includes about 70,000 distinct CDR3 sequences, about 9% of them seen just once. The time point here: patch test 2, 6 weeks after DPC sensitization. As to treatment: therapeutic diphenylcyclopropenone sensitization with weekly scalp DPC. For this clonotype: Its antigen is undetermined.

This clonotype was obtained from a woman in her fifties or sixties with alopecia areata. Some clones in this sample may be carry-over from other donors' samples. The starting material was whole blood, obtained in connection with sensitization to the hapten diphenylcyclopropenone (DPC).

CDR3 bases: TGTGCCAGCAGCCCCCGGGACTTGGGCGAGCAGTACTTC. Protein: CASSPRDLGEQYF. The chain has TRBV7-6 and TRBJ2-7; tentatively, D is TRBD2 (6 bases). Trimming stripped 5 bases from V and 6 bases from J, with 14 bases between. Germline V CDR1 and CDR2: SGHVS, FNYEAQ. CDR3 length: 13 amino acids.